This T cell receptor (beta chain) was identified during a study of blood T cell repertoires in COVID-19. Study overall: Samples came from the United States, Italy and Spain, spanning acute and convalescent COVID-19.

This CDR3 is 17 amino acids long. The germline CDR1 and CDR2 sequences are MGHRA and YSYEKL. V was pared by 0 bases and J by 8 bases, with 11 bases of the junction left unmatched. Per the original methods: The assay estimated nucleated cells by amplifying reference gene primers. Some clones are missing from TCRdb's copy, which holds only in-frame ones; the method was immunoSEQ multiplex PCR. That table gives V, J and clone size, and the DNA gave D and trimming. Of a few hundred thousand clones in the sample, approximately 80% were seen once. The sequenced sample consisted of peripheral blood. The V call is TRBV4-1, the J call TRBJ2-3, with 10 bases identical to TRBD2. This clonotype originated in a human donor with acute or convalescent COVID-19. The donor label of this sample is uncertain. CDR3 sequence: CASSQDVSGGPVGTQYF. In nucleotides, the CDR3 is TGCGCCAGCAGCCAAGACGTTAGCGGGGGGCCGGTGGGTACGCAGTATTTT.